This T cell receptor beta chain was identified in a study of CD8+CD57+ T cells in acquired aplastic anemia. Study-wide points: Patients and controls were found to share 25 to 35 CD8+ CDR3 sequences. Significance was not reached for CD8+ Simpson's diversity between patients and controls.

Turning to this clonotype: Its antigen is currently unknown.

The sequenced patients had an expansion of CD8+CD57+ cells seen by flow cytometry. Blood came from patients not yet given any therapy. The germline V and J ends were trimmed by 2 bases and 3 bases, with 8 bases remaining between them. Germline V CDR1 and CDR2: SGHNT, YYREEE (reference sequence). The CDR3 contains 13 residues. Genomic DNA provided the template from which TCR beta VDJ and CDR3 profiles were obtained. TCRdb re-called the reads with MiXCR, one entry per CDR3 protein. Here the sample spans about 270,000 distinct CDR3 sequences, approximately 86% being singletons. Specimen: sorted CD4+, CD8+, or CD8+CD57+ T cells (not recorded which) from PBMCs. This chain joins TRBV5-4 and TRBJ1-1; D is undetermined. This TCR derives from a human donor with aplastic anemia. DNA for the CDR3: TGTGCCAGCAGCTTTACGGGCTACACTGAAGCTTTCTTT. Translating it yields CASSFTGYTEAFF.